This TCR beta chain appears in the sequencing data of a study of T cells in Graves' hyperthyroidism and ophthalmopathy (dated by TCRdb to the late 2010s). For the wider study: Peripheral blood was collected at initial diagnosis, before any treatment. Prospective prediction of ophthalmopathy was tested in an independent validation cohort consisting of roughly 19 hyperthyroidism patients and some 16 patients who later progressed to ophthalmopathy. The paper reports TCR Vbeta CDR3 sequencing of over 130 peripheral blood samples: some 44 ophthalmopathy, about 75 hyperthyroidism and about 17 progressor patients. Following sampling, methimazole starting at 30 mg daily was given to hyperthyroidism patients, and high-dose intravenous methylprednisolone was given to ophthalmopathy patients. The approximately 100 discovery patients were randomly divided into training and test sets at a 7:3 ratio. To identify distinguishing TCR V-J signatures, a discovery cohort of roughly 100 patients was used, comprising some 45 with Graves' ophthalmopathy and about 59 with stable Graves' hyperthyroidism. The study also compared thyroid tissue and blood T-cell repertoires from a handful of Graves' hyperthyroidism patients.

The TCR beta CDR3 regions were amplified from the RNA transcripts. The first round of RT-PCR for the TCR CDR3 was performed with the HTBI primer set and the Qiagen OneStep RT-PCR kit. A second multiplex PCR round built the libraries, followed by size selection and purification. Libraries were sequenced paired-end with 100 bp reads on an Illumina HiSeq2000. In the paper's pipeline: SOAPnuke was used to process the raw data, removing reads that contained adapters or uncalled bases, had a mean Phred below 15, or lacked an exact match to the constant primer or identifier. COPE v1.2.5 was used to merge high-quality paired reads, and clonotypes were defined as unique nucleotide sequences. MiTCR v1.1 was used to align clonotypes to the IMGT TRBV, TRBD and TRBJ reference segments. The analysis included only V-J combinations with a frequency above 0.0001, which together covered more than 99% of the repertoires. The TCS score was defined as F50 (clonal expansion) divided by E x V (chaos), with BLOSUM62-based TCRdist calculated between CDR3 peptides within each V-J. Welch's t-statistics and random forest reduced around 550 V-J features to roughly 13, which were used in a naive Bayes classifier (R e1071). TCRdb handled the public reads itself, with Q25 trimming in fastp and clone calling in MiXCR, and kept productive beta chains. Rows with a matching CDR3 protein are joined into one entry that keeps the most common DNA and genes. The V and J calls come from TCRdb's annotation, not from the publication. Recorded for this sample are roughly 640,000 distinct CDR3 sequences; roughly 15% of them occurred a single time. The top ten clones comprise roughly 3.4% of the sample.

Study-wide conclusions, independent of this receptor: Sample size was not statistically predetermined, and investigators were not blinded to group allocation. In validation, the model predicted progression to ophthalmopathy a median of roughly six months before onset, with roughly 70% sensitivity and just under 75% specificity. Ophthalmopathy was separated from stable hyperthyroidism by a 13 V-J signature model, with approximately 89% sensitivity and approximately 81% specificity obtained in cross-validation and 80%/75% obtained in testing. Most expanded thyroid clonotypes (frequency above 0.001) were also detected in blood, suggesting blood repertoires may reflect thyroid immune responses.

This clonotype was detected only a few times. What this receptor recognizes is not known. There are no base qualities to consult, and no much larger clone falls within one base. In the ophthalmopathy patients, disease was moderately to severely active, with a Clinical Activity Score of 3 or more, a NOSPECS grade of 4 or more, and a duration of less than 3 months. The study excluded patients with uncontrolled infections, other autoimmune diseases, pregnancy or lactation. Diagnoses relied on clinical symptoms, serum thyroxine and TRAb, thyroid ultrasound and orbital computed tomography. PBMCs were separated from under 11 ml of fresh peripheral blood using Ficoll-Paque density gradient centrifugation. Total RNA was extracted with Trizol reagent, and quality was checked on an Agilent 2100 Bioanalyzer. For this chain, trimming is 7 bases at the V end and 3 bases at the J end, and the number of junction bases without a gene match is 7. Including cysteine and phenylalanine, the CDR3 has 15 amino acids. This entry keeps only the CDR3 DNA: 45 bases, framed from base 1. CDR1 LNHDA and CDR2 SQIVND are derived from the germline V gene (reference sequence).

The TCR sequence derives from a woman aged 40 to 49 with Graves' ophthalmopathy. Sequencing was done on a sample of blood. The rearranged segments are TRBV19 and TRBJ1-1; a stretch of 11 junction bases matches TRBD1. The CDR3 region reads CASTRTGGLDTEAFF. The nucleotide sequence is TGTGCCAGTACCCGGACAGGGGGCTTGGACACTGAAGCTTTCTTT.